These 25 T cell receptor beta chains originate from one sample sequenced in a study of T cell repertoires in cytomegalovirus infection. TCRdb reprocessed the reads with MiXCR, giving one entry per CDR3 protein. The sample records just over 150,000 distinct CDR3 sequences, roughly a quarter being singletons. The sequencing input was PBMCs. All receptors come from a human donor in good health (CMV status not recorded). Some clones in this sample may be carry-over from other donors' samples.

This clonotype was seen more than once but under ten times. This chain connects TRBV20-1 to TRBJ2-2, with no clear D. Trimming left V 6 bases short and J 1 base short, with 12 bases between. In germline, CDR1 is DFQATT, CDR2 SNEGSKA (reference sequence). CDR3 size: 14 residues. The CDR3 sequence: CSASTSGNTGELFF. CDR3 coding DNA: TGCAGTGCCAGTACCTCAGGGAACACCGGGGAGCTGTTTTTT.

This clonotype was detected once. The gene calls are TRBV6-5 and TRBJ2-2; D is uncertain. CDR3 length equals 14 residues. Germline V gene data show CDR1 as MNHEY and CDR2 as SVGAGI. V lost 5 bases and J lost 6, with 13 bases in between. The CDR3 sequence is CASSPMVAAGELFF. The CDR3 DNA follows: TGTGCCAGCAGTCCCATGGTAGCCGCCGGGGAGCTGTTTTTT.

This clonotype was observed a few times. The chain joins TRBV7-3 to TRBJ2-7, with D maybe TRBD1 (6 bases). The germline V and J ends were trimmed by 5 bases and 6 bases, with 14 bases remaining between them. The CDR3 sequence is 13 residues long. Germline V gene data show CDR1 as SGHTA and CDR2 as FQGTGA. The CDR3 here is CASSPGQTTEQYF. For the CDR3, the DNA is TGTGCCAGCAGCCCGGGACAAACGACCGAGCAGTACTTC.

This clonotype appeared many times. This chain uses TRBV27 with TRBJ1-2, with D tentatively TRBD1 (6 bases). V lost 4 bases to trimming and J lost 8 bases, with 17 bases between them. CDR3 length equals 14 residues. CDR1 MNHEY and CDR2 SMNVEV come from the germline V gene (reference sequence). CDR3 DNA: TGTGCCAGCAGTTCCACTTGGACAGCCCGGGGCTACACCTTC. Translated, it gives CASSSTWTARGYTF.

This clonotype was seen ten or more times. The chain employs TRBV19 and TRBJ2-2; 9 positions agree with TRBD2. The CDR3 is made up of 16 amino acids. Germline CDR1 reads LNHDA; CDR2 reads SQIVND (reference sequence). With V trimmed by 3 bases and J by 1 base, 3 bases remained unmatched. CDR3: CASSILAGVNTGELFF. CDR3 nucleotide sequence: TGTGCCAGTAGTATCTTAGCGGGGGTGAACACCGGGGAGCTGTTTTTT.

The V and J genes are TRBV6-1 and TRBJ2-4; 7 bases agree with TRBD1. The CDR3 runs 14 residues. Losses at the gene ends were 2 bases for V and 14 bases for J; bases not matched to a gene: 12. CDR1 and CDR2 (germline): MNHNS, SASEGT. The CDR3 reads CASSELSGVTGKYF. In DNA, the CDR3 is TGTGCCAGCAGTGAACTATCTGGCGTGACAGGGAAGTACTTC.

This clonotype was detected a few times. The J gene is TRBJ2-7, the V gene TRBV20-1; TRBD1 is a possible D gene (5 bases). The ends were cut back, 6 bases at V and 5 bases at J, with 14 bases in the middle. Germline lookup yields CDR1 DFQATT and CDR2 SNEGSKA (reference sequence). The CDR3 covers 12 residues. The CDR3 coding sequence is TGCAGTGCCTTGAAAGGGGTTAACGAGCAGTACTTC. As protein: CSALKGVNEQYF.

This clonotype turned up a few times. This chain connects TRBV6-5 to TRBJ1-6; D unresolved. Trimming shortened V by 4 bases and J by 8 bases, and 12 bases separated the two germline ends. CDR1 is MNHEY and CDR2 is SVGAGI in the germline V gene. This CDR3 contains 14 residues. The CDR3 DNA reads TGTGCCAGCAGTTTCGGCAGTGGGGATTCACCCCTCCACTTT. It codes for CASSFGSGDSPLHF.

The gene calls are TRBV11-2 and TRBJ2-1; D perhaps matches TRBD2 (6 bases). Trimming left V 7 bases short and J 6 bases short, with 16 bases between. The CDR3 sequence is 14 residues long. The germline CDR1 and CDR2 sequences are SGHAT and FQNNGV. The CDR3 region has the DNA TGTGCCAGCATGGAGGTGGGAGGCCGCAATGAGCAGTTCTTC. This encodes CASMEVGGRNEQFF. Complete variable domain (other parts from reference TRBV11-2 and TRBJ2-1): EAGVAQSPRYKIIEKRQSVAFWCNPISGHATLYWYQQILGQGPKLLIQFQNNGVVDDSQLPKDRFSAERLKGVDSTLKIQPAKLEDSAVYLCASMEVGGRNEQFFGPGTRLTVL.

The chain links TRBV28 to TRBJ2-1; weak D call: TRBD1 (6 bases). Trimming cost V 6 bases and J 5 bases, with 14 bases left between them. The V gene's germline CDR1 is MDHEN and CDR2 SYDVKM. The CDR3 spans 14 residues. CDR3 region: CASRKTGSHNEQFF. CDR3 DNA: TGTGCCAGCAGGAAGACAGGTTCCCACAATGAGCAGTTCTTC.

This clonotype was counted at least ten times. The chain links TRBV7-6 to TRBJ2-5; 14 bases are shared with TRBD2. CDR1 and CDR2 from the germline V gene are SGHVS and FNYEAQ. Unmatched junction bases numbered 6, after V lost 4 bases and J lost 2 bases. This CDR3 is 17 amino acids long. The CDR3 nucleotides read TGTGCCAGCAGCTCGGGACTAGCGGGGGCCGTACAAGAGACCCAGTACTTC. Encoded protein: CASSSGLAGAVQETQYF.

This clonotype was observed a handful of times. The rearrangement joins TRBV7-9 to TRBJ1-1; possible D gene TRBD1, 6 bases. The V gene's germline CDR1 is SEHNR and CDR2 FQNEAQ (reference sequence). CDR3 size: 14 residues. The germline V and J ends were trimmed by 5 bases and 6 bases, with 16 bases remaining between them. CDR3 DNA sequence: TGTGCCAGCAGCCCCACAGTGCCAGGGGCTGAAGCTTTCTTT. This encodes CASSPTVPGAEAFF.

This clonotype was seen only a few times. The genes are TRBV7-8 and TRBJ2-7, with 9 nucleotides matching TRBD2. The germline V gene encodes CDR1 SGHVS and CDR2 FQNEAQ. The CDR3 has 14 amino acids. The junction had 3 bases not matched to a gene; V was cut back by 3 bases and J by 3 bases. The CDR3 region has the DNA TGTGCCAGCAGCTTCCAAGCGGGGGGCTACGAGCAGTACTTC. Amino acids: CASSFQAGGYEQYF. Full variable domain (missing parts from reference TRBV7-8 and TRBJ2-7): GAGVSQSPRYKVAKRGQDVALRCDPISGHVSLFWYQQALGQGPEFLTYFQNEAQLDKSGLPSDRFFAERPEGSVSTLKIQRTQQEDSAVYLCASSFQAGGYEQYFGPGTRLTVT.

This clonotype was seen more than once but under ten times. CDR3 sequence: CSVRLTNEQFF. In DNA, the CDR3 is TGCAGCGTCCGGCTGACTAATGAGCAGTTCTTC. The V call is TRBV29-1, the J call TRBJ2-1; unclear D gene. This CDR3 contains 11 residues. The V end lost 6 bases, the J end lost 7 bases, and 10 bases lay between the germline ends. Germline V gene data show CDR1 as SQVTM and CDR2 as ANQGSEA.

This clonotype occurred once. The chain couples TRBV5-6 to TRBJ2-7; 7 nucleotides line up with TRBD1. This CDR3 spans 16 amino acids. Germline V gene lookup returns CDR1 SGHDT and CDR2 YYEEEE. Trimming removed 5 bases from V and 4 bases from J; junction bases left unmatched: 15. DNA of the CDR3: TGTGCCAGCAGTGGTAGCAGGGGGATCAGGAGGTACGAGCAGTACTTC. It translates to CASSGSRGIRRYEQYF.

The chain has TRBV7-9 and TRBJ2-3; D unresolved. The V gene's germline CDR1 is SEHNR and CDR2 FQNEAQ (reference sequence). The V gene lost 4 bases and the J gene lost 7 bases, with 9 bases spanning the gap. The CDR3 length is 12 residues. CDR3 in DNA: TGTGCCAGCAGCTGGCGGACCCATACGCAGTATTTT. Translation gives CASSWRTHTQYF.

This clonotype was counted many times. The chain joins TRBV7-8 to TRBJ2-6; D call uncertain. Germline V gene data show CDR1 as SGHVS and CDR2 as FQNEAQ. CDR3 length equals 14 residues. Trimming removed 2 bases from V and 0 bases from J, with 2 bases in between. The CDR3 is CASSLSSGANVLTF. The CDR3 DNA reads TGTGCCAGCAGCTTAAGCTCTGGGGCCAACGTCCTGACTTTC.

This clonotype was seen many times. The chain links TRBV7-9 to TRBJ2-3; D is unclear. V lost 5 bases, J lost 2 bases, and 14 bases lay in between. CDR1 and CDR2 from the germline V gene are SEHNR and FQNEAQ (reference sequence). The CDR3 contains 15 residues. The CDR3 loop reads CASSPLKESTDTQYF. The CDR3 nucleotides read TGTGCCAGCAGCCCTCTCAAGGAATCCACAGATACGCAGTATTTT.

This clonotype showed up just a few times. This chain joins TRBV15 and TRBJ2-1; D perhaps matches TRBD2 (7 bases). The CDR3 spans 15 residues. Trimming stripped 0 bases from V and 8 bases from J, with 14 bases between. Germline V lookup: CDR1 LNHNV, CDR2 YYDKDF (reference sequence). CDR3 nucleotides: TGTGCCACCAGCAGAGATTGGGGGGAGGGGGATGAGCAGTTCTTC. It yields the protein CATSRDWGEGDEQFF.

The sample holds many counts of this clonotype. The V and J genes are TRBV19 and TRBJ1-3; 9 bases agree with TRBD1. CDR3 size: 14 residues. The V gene end was trimmed by 6 bases and the J gene end by 1 base; junction bases not matched to a gene: 1. CDR1 is LNHDA, CDR2 SQIVND, per germline (reference sequence). CDR3 nucleotide sequence: TGTGCCAGTAGGGACAGGGGATCTGGAAACACCATATATTTT. The encoded protein is CASRDRGSGNTIYF. Drawing the rest from reference TRBV19 and TRBJ1-3, the complete variable domain is DGGITQSPKYLFRKEGQNVTLSCEQNLNHDAMYWYRQDPGQGLRLIYYSQIVNDFQKGDIAEGYSVSREKKESFPLTVTSAQKNPTAFYLCASRDRGSGNTIYFGEGSWLTVV.

This chain joins TRBV7-4 and TRBJ1-4; a possible D gene is TRBD1 (5 bases). This CDR3 is 15 amino acids long. CDR1 is SGHVT, CDR2 SQSDAQ, per germline. Trimming removed 5 bases at V and 0 bases at J, with 10 bases between. The CDR3 loop is CASSARGATNEKLFF. The CDR3 DNA reads as TGTGCCAGCAGCGCTAGGGGTGCAACTAATGAAAAACTGTTTTTT. The variable domain in full, with the rest retrieved from reference TRBV7-4 and TRBJ1-4, is GAGVSQSPRYKVAKRGRDVALRCDSISGHVTLYWYRQTLGQGSEVLTYSQSDAQRDKSGRPSGRFSAERPERSVSTLKIQRTEQGDSAVYLCASSARGATNEKLFFGSGTQLSVL.

The rearrangement joins TRBV3-1 to TRBJ1-1; 10 nucleotides match TRBD1. The CDR3 is made up of 19 amino acids. Germline V gives CDR1 LGHDT, CDR2 YNNKEL (reference sequence). With V trimmed by 4 bases and J by 1 base, 15 bases remained unmatched. The CDR3, as DNA: TGTGCCAGCAGCCCAAAAGTCCCCGGGACAGGGGCGGGGAACACTGAAGCTTTCTTT. Amino acids: CASSPKVPGTGAGNTEAFF.

In this sample, this clonotype turned up many times. The V call is TRBV7-2, the J call TRBJ1-1; D uncertain. The CDR3 spans 13 residues. V dropped 5 bases and J dropped 4 bases, with 11 bases sitting between them. The germline CDR1 and CDR2 sequences are SGHTA and FQGNSA. Here the CDR3 reads CASSPRGRTEAFF. The CDR3 DNA reads TGTGCCAGCAGCCCGCGAGGTCGCACTGAAGCTTTCTTT.

The sample holds a few counts of this clonotype. The V and J genes are TRBV11-2 and TRBJ1-4; no definite D call. The CDR3 covers 14 residues. Trimming took 3 bases from V and 0 from J, leaving 5 bases between them. The germline CDR1 and CDR2 sequences are SGHAT and FQNNGV. The CDR3 sequence: CASSFSATNEKLFF. CDR3 DNA sequence: TGTGCCAGCAGCTTCTCCGCAACTAATGAAAAACTGTTTTTT.

This clonotype was counted between two and nine times. V is TRBV2 and J is TRBJ1-6, with no clear D. The CDR3 length is 15 residues. Germline V gene sequence: CDR1 SNHLY, CDR2 FYNNEI. The ends were cut back, 8 bases at V and 14 bases at J, with 25 bases in the middle. CDR3 nucleotide sequence: TGTGCCAGCCAGGAAGGGCAGGACCAACTTCGATCCCTCCACTTT. Its protein product is CASQEGQDQLRSLHF.